This T cell receptor beta chain derives from a study of vaccination and CD4 T cells after COVID-19. The overall study: Convalescent individuals exhibited SARS-CoV-2 positivity on nasal swab PCR, with under 10 mild and one severe presentation. Convalescent donors: six male, four female; seven Caucasian, two Asian, one multiracial, two Hispanic. Findings and limits, study-wide: Investigators enrolled relatively few convalescent patients and included no early post-infection timepoints.

V dropped 4 bases and J dropped 3 bases, with 1 base sitting between them. The CDR3 covers 10 residues. Per the germline V gene, CDR1 is DFQATT and CDR2 is SNEGSKA (reference sequence). Sequenced with the Oncomine TCR Beta short-read assay was DNA taken from cultured CD4+ T cells. TCRdb redid the calling of the PCR reads with MiXCR, one entry per CDR3 protein. The sample consists of more than 15,000 distinct CDR3 sequences, around 50% of them appearing once. Concerning this clonotype itself: Antigen unknown.

Indicated time point: late sampling 161 to 241 days after vaccination in three convalescent patients. As to treatment: roughly 10-day PBMC culture with coronavirus spike peptide pools or control peptides (ViraFEST assay). Via ViraFEST, peptide pools expanded antigen-specific T cells before TCR sequencing. The sequence derives from a human donor who had recovered from COVID-19. The input for sequencing was CD4+ T cells from blood, cultured in vitro, taken about 7 months after SARS-CoV-2 vaccination. The chain combines TRBV20-1 with TRBJ2-1, with D uncertain. This chain's CDR3 is CSANYNEQFF. The CDR3 coding sequence is TGCAGTGCTAACTACAATGAGCAGTTCTTC.